The 24 T cell receptor beta chains listed next were all sequenced from one sample in a study of sequential checkpoint blockade in melanoma. Profiling relied on immunoSEQ multiplex PCR, and the TCRdb table lists in-frame clones only, not all of them. The table has some 2,900 clones, around 25% seen once. Treatment in this sample: randomized to nivolumab then ipilimumab (arm A) or the reverse (arm B). The starting material was tumor tissue (inferred from file names), obtained from a patient given nivolumab and ipilimumab in sequence. Receptors originate from a human donor with melanoma.

By its share, this clone is medium-sized. This chain links TRBV11-3 with TRBJ1-1; 7 nucleotides match TRBD1. V lost 7 bases and J lost 0; bases outside the gene matches: 8. Germline-derived CDR1 and CDR2 are SGHNT and YENEEA. CDR3 size: 15 residues. The CDR3 reads CASNRFGQVNTEAFF. CDR3 coding DNA: TGTGCCAGCAACAGATTTGGACAGGTGAACACTGAAGCTTTCTTT.

This chain connects TRBV19 to TRBJ2-5; 8 bases match TRBD2. This CDR3 has 15 residues. In germline, CDR1 is LNHDA, CDR2 SQIVND (reference sequence). Unmatched junction bases numbered 11, after V lost 6 bases and J lost 5 bases. The DNA for the CDR3 is TGTGCCAGTAGCCGCAGCGGGGGCAGGAGGGAGACCCAGTACTTC. This sequence encodes CASSRSGGRRETQYF.

In its sample, this clone was seen a few times. The chain couples TRBV9 to TRBJ1-1; D is ambiguous. Germline CDR1 reads SGDLS; CDR2 reads YYNGEE. The CDR3 consists of 13 residues. Trimming left V 1 base short and J 0 bases short, with 4 bases between. CDR3 sequence: CASSVRLNTEAFF. DNA of the CDR3: TGTGCCAGCAGCGTAAGATTGAACACTGAAGCTTTCTTT.

Note on this clone: The sample holds other DNA sequences that translate to the same CDR3. This chain uses TRBV19 with TRBJ1-2, with 9 nucleotides matching TRBD1. The ends lost 9 bases at V and 4 bases at J; junction bases unmatched: 6. The CDR3 runs 13 residues. CDR1 and CDR2 from the germline V gene are LNHDA and SQIVND (reference sequence). The CDR3 sequence is CASVGQGIYGYTF. As DNA, the CDR3 is TGTGCCAGCGTCGGACAGGGGATCTATGGCTACACCTTC.

The rearrangement joins TRBV6-8 to TRBJ1-1, with TRBD1 as a possible D gene (5 bases). V lost 6 bases and J lost 6, with 17 bases in between. CDR3 length: 14 amino acids. Germline V CDR1 and CDR2: MNHGY, SAAAGT. CDR3 protein: CASRGDSGWSEAFF. The CDR3 DNA is TGTGCCAGCAGGGGGGACTCGGGGTGGTCTGAAGCTTTCTTT.

The chain links TRBV19 to TRBJ2-7, with D possibly being TRBD1 (6 bases). Germline V gives CDR1 LNHDA, CDR2 SQIVND (reference sequence). This CDR3 contains 15 residues. Deletions cut 1 base from V and 2 bases from J, with 12 bases between. The CDR3 loop reads CASSIVAGTTYEQYF. CDR3 sequence (DNA): TGTGCCAGTAGTATAGTGGCCGGGACAACCTACGAGCAGTACTTC.

The chain combines TRBV9 with TRBJ2-5; 9 positions agree with TRBD2. CDR1 SGDLS and CDR2 YYNGEE come from the germline V gene. The CDR3 covers 13 residues. V lost 3 bases and J lost 5; bases outside the gene matches: 2. Here the CDR3 reads CASSAGTSETQYF. CDR3 DNA sequence: TGTGCCAGCAGCGCGGGGACTAGCGAGACCCAGTACTTC.

This chain joins TRBV5-1 and TRBJ1-3; D is undetermined. Per the germline V gene, CDR1 is SGHRS and CDR2 is YFSETQ. Trimming cost V 4 bases and J 0 bases, with 14 bases left between them. This CDR3 is 16 amino acids long. As DNA, the CDR3 is TGCGCCAGCAGCATTGACGGGTATAGCTCTGGAAACACCATATATTTT. Protein sequence: CASSIDGYSSGNTIYF.

This clone showed up just a few times. The V call is TRBV7-1, the J call TRBJ2-7; the D gene is possibly TRBD1 (7 bases). TRBV7-1 is recorded as an ORF, its role being uncertain. Between the trimmed V and J ends, which lost 5 bases and 5 bases, there was a span of 13 bases. This CDR3 is built from 13 residues. The CDR3 reads CASSPQGGHEQYF. CDR3 in DNA: TGTGCCAGCAGCCCGCAGGGGGGCCACGAGCAGTACTTC.

This clone was seen more than once but under ten times. The rearrangement links TRBV6-4 to TRBJ1-2, with D unclear. V lost 7 bases and J lost 4, with 7 bases in between. The CDR3 runs to 11 residues. Germline values: CDR1 MRHNA, CDR2 SNTAGT. The chain's CDR3 is CASTAGYGYTF. The CDR3 region has the DNA TGTGCCAGCACGGCCGGCTATGGCTACACCTTC.

The chain carries TRBV9 and TRBJ1-2; TRBD1 aligns across 12 bases. The CDR3 consists of 15 residues. V lost 5 bases and J lost 3; bases outside the gene matches: 5. CDR1 and CDR2 (germline): SGDLS, YYNGEE. The DNA of the CDR3 is TGTGCCAGCAGTGAGGGGACAGGGGGCTACTATGGCTACACCTTC. It encodes CASSEGTGGYYGYTF.

In its sample, this clone was seen many times. The chain recombines TRBV11-3 with TRBJ2-2; 12 nucleotides line up with TRBD2. Germline V gene lookup returns CDR1 SGHNT and CDR2 YENEEA. The CDR3 is made up of 17 amino acids. Unmatched junction bases numbered 4, after V lost 5 bases and J lost 0 bases. The CDR3 nucleotides are TGTGCCAGCAGCCCACGGACTAGCGGGGCGAACACCGGGGAGCTGTTTTTT. Protein sequence: CASSPRTSGANTGELFF.

This clone appeared a few times. The chain employs TRBV30 and TRBJ1-1; D uncertain. CDR3 length: 12 residues. Trimming stripped 3 bases from V and 10 bases from J, with 15 bases between. Germline lookup yields CDR1 GTSNPN and CDR2 SVGIG (reference sequence). The CDR3 nucleotides read TGTGCCTGGAGGAACGGGCCCCTCGGAGCTTTCTTT. Its protein is CAWRNGPLGAFF.

The gene calls are TRBV25-1 and TRBJ2-3; D is possibly TRBD1 (6 bases). With 6 bases removed from V and 0 bases from J, the gap between germline ends came to 13 bases. This CDR3 has 15 residues. CDR1 MGHDK and CDR2 SYGVNS come from the germline V gene. Here the CDR3 DNA reads TGTGCCAGCAGCCGGACAGACCTTAGCACAGATACGCAGTATTTT. Amino acid sequence: CASSRTDLSTDTQYF. Filled out from reference TRBV25-1 and TRBJ2-3, the complete variable domain reads EADIYQTPRYLVIGTGKKITLECSQTMGHDKMYWYQQDPGMELHLIHYSYGVNSTEKGDLSSESTVSRIRTEHFPLTLESARPSHTSQYLCASSRTDLSTDTQYFGPGTRLTVL.

J is TRBJ1-3 and V is TRBV30; a weak D match, TRBD1 (6 bases). This CDR3 has 17 amino acids. Trimming left V 2 bases short and J 0 bases short, with 17 bases between. The germline gives CDR1 GTSNPN, CDR2 SVGIG (reference sequence). CDR3 amino acids: CAWSLIQGINSGNTIYF. In DNA form, the CDR3 reads TGTGCCTGGAGTTTAATACAGGGAATCAACTCTGGAAACACCATATATTTT. The complete variable domain, with remaining parts taken from reference TRBV30 and TRBJ1-3, reads SQTIHQWPATLVQPVGSPLSLECTVEGTSNPNLYWYRQAAGRGLQLLFYSVGIGQISSEVPQNLSASRPQDRQFILSSKKLLLSDSGFYLCAWSLIQGINSGNTIYFGEGSWLTVV.

This rearrangement joins TRBV11-3 to TRBJ1-2; 8 bases line up with TRBD1. The CDR3 has 17 amino acids. Losses at the gene ends were 5 bases for V and 7 bases for J; bases not matched to a gene: 18. Germline CDR1 SGHNT, CDR2 YENEEA. The CDR3 reads CASSPRQGRSDVRGYTF. DNA of the CDR3: TGTGCCAGCAGCCCGCGACAGGGGAGGTCTGATGTTCGTGGCTACACCTTC.

This clone counts as medium-sized. The chain has TRBV11-3 and TRBJ2-3, with D possibly TRBD1 on 5 matching bases. Germline assignment: CDR1 SGHNT and CDR2 YENEEA. The CDR3 loop spans 17 amino acids. The V and J ends lost 5 bases and 0 bases respectively, with 18 bases between them. The CDR3 reads CASSPRVGRASTDTQYF. CDR3 coding DNA: TGTGCCAGCAGCCCCAGGGTAGGCAGAGCTAGCACAGATACGCAGTATTTT.

This clone has a handful of counts. The J gene is TRBJ1-5, the V gene TRBV6-8; TRBD1 matches 7 bases. CDR3 length: 14 residues. Looked up from germline, CDR1 is MNHGY and CDR2 is SAAAGT. V lost 6 bases, J lost 4 bases, and 6 bases stayed unmatched. CDR3 residues: CASRPTGRNQPQHF. The CDR3 DNA sequence: TGTGCCAGCAGGCCGACAGGGAGGAATCAGCCCCAGCATTTT.

This clone has only a few counts. The J gene is TRBJ1-2, the V gene TRBV6-8; D is ambiguous. Germline CDR1 and CDR2: MNHGY and SAAAGT. V gave up 2 bases and J gave up 4 bases, with 8 bases separating them. The CDR3 is 13 residues long. The CDR3 nucleotides read TGTGCCAGCAGTTACATACCTCTCTATGGCTACACCTTC. This gives the protein CASSYIPLYGYTF.

This clone was counted a few times. The chain employs TRBV6-7 and TRBJ2-5, with no clear D. TRBV6-7 is reported as an ORF; its role is uncertain. Trimming pared 5 bases from V and 2 bases from J, leaving 15 bases between. The CDR3 sequence is 15 residues long. The CDR3 DNA follows: TGTGCCAGCAGTGAAGGTCCAGGCCGACAAGAGACCCAGTACTTC. Its translation: CASSEGPGRQETQYF.

This clone was seen repeatedly, ten times or more. V is TRBV7-6 and J is TRBJ1-4; D possibly corresponds to TRBD1 (5 bases). Germline CDR1 reads SGHVS; CDR2 reads FNYEAQ. Trimming took off 4 bases at V and 0 bases at J, with 15 bases between the two ends. CDR3 length: 17 amino acids. CDR3 protein: CASSWAQGASTNEKLFF. The CDR3 DNA sequence: TGTGCCAGCAGCTGGGCCCAGGGAGCTTCAACTAATGAAAAACTGTTTTTT.

At least ten counts were recorded for this clone. The rearrangement joins TRBV11-3 to TRBJ1-2; TRBD1 matches 9 bases. The CDR3 runs 14 residues. J gave up 7 bases and V 5 bases, and 8 bases lay outside the gene matches. Germline V gives CDR1 SGHNT, CDR2 YENEEA. The CDR3 loop is CASSRTGTGSGYTF. The CDR3 coding sequence is TGTGCCAGCAGCCGGACCGGGACAGGGTCTGGCTACACCTTC.

This clone was counted between two and nine times. V gene TRBV6-8 combines with J gene TRBJ2-3; 8 bases line up with TRBD2. The germline V gene has CDR1 MNHGY and CDR2 SAAAGT. CDR3 length: 15 residues. Germline trimming cut 4 bases from V and 3 bases from J; bases unmatched to any gene: 6. In DNA form, the CDR3 reads TGTGCCAGCAGTTCAAGGGCGGGGGGAACAGATACGCAGTATTTT. It yields the protein CASSSRAGGTDTQYF.

This clone has a count of ten or more. The V and J genes are TRBV11-3 and TRBJ2-1; perhaps TRBD1 as D (5 bases). Germline values: CDR1 SGHNT, CDR2 YENEEA. Trimming pared 3 bases from V and 0 bases from J, leaving 15 bases between. The CDR3 sequence is 17 residues long. The CDR3 nucleotides read TGTGCCAGCAGCTTGTCACAGGTCACCTCCTCCTACAATGAGCAGTTCTTC. Protein: CASSLSQVTSSYNEQFF.